Each of the 7 T cell receptor beta chains below was sequenced from the same sample in a study of cytomegalovirus exposure and HLA in healthy donors. PCR employed 60 Vbeta and 13 Jbeta primers. Clones were sequenced by immunoSEQ multiplex PCR, and TCRdb holds only the in-frame ones, with some missing. The sample has about 200,000 clones; roughly an eighth are singletons. The specimen sequenced was PBMCs. These receptors all stem from a man aged 45-65 years in good health and CMV-seropositive.

In its sample, this clone was seen a few times. The V gene is TRBV19, the J gene TRBJ1-3, with a possible D match to TRBD1 (6 bases). From germline, CDR1 is LNHDA and CDR2 SQIVND (reference sequence). V dropped 7 bases and J dropped 0 bases, with 16 bases sitting between them. CDR3 length equals 16 residues. The CDR3: CASTLGTGSSGNTIYF. For the CDR3, the DNA is TGTGCCAGTACCCTTGGCACAGGGAGCTCTGGAAACACCATATATTTT.

The sample holds a few counts of this clone. The rearrangement uses TRBV7-9 and TRBJ1-2; D not resolved. Trimming shortened V by 5 bases and J by 1 base, and 2 bases separated the two germline ends. The CDR3 has 11 amino acids. Germline assignment: CDR1 SEHNR and CDR2 FQNEAQ (reference sequence). CDR3 loop: CASSRNYGYTF. In DNA, the CDR3 is TGTGCCAGCAGCCGTAACTATGGCTACACCTTC.

This clone was detected only a few times. The rearrangement links TRBV4-3 to TRBJ2-5; D possibly corresponds to TRBD2 (6 bases). Trimming removed 0 bases at V and 4 bases at J, with 12 bases between. Germline assignment: CDR1 LGHNA and CDR2 YSLEER. This CDR3 has 15 amino acids. As DNA, the CDR3 is TGCGCCAGCAGCCAAGATGGTGGGACTGTAGAGACCCAGTACTTC. This sequence encodes CASSQDGGTVETQYF.

There are a few counts of this clone. This sequence joins TRBV9 and TRBJ2-5, with D perhaps TRBD2 (7 bases). Trimming left V 1 base short and J 2 bases short, with 18 bases between. This CDR3 spans 17 amino acids. The germline V gene encodes CDR1 SGDLS and CDR2 YYNGEE. CDR3: CASSVSPAGRGQETQYF. CDR3 nucleotides: TGTGCCAGCAGCGTAAGTCCGGCAGGGAGGGGGCAAGAGACCCAGTACTTC.

This clone has a handful of counts. V gene TRBV5-6 combines with J gene TRBJ1-1; possibly TRBD1 for D (6 bases). Trimming pared 5 bases from V and 7 bases from J, leaving 18 bases between. This CDR3 has 14 amino acids. Germline V CDR1 and CDR2: SGHDT, YYEEEE. CDR3 nucleotide sequence: TGTGCCAGCAGGACCTCCGGGGGGGCAGGTGAAGCTTTCTTT. Translating it yields CASRTSGGAGEAFF.

This clone was seen only a few times. The V call is TRBV27, the J call TRBJ1-2; the D gene is possibly TRBD1 (6 bases). The CDR3 covers 14 residues. The germline V and J ends were trimmed by 3 bases and 4 bases, with 12 bases remaining between them. CDR1 and CDR2 (germline): MNHEY, SMNVEV (reference sequence). CDR3 nucleotide sequence: TGTGCCAGCAGTTTCGGGCAGGGGATCTATGGCTACACCTTC. It translates to CASSFGQGIYGYTF.

This clone has more than one count but fewer than ten. The chain recombines TRBV27 with TRBJ1-1; 8 nucleotides match TRBD1. Germline V gene lookup returns CDR1 MNHEY and CDR2 SMNVEV (reference sequence). The CDR3 sequence is 14 residues long. V gave up 3 bases and J gave up 3 bases; unmatched junction bases: 3. The CDR3 is CASSLTGVDTEAFF. In DNA, the CDR3 is TGTGCCAGCAGTTTGACAGGGGTCGACACTGAAGCTTTCTTT.